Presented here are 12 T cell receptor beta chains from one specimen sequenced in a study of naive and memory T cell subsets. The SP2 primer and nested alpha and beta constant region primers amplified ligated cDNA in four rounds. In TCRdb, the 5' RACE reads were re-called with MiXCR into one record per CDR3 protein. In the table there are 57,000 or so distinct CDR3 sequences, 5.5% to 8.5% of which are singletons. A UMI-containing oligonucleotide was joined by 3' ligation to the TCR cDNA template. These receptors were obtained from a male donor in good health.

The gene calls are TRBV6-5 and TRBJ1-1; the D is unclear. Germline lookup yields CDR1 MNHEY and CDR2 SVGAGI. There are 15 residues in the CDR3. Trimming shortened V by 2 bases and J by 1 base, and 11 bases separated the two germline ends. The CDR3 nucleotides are TGTGCCAGCAGTTACGGAACACGGTCGAACACTGAAGCTTTCTTT. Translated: CASSYGTRSNTEAFF.

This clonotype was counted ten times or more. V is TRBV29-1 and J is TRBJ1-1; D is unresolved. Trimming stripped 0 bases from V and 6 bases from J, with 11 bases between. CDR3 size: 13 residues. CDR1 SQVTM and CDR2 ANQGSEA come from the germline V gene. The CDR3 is CSVEEFREAEAFF. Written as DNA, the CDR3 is TGCAGCGTTGAAGAGTTTAGGGAGGCTGAAGCTTTCTTT.

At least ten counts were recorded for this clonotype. The CDR3 sequence is CAISESKGAGYEQYF. Here the CDR3 DNA reads TGTGCCATCAGTGAGTCGAAGGGGGCGGGTTACGAGCAGTACTTC. The gene calls are TRBV10-3 and TRBJ2-7; 7 nucleotides match TRBD1. Germline values: CDR1 ENHRY, CDR2 SYGVKD. The CDR3 has 15 residues. The V gene end was trimmed by 0 bases and the J gene end by 4 bases; junction bases not matched to a gene: 6.

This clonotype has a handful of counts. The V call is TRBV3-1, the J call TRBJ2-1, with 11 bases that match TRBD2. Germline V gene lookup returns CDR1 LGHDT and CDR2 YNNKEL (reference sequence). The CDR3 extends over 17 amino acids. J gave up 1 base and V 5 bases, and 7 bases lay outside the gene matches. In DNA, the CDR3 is TGTGCCAGCAGCACCACCACTAGCGGGAGTTCCTACAATGAGCAGTTCTTC. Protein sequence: CASSTTTSGSSYNEQFF.

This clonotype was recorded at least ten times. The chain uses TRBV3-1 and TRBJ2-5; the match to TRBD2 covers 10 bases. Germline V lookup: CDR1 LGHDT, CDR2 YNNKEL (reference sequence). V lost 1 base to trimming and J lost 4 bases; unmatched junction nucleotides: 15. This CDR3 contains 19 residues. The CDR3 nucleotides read TGTGCCAGCAGCCAAGGGAACCCGCTAGCGGGAGCTTCAGGAGAGACCCAGTACTTC. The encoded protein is CASSQGNPLAGASGETQYF.

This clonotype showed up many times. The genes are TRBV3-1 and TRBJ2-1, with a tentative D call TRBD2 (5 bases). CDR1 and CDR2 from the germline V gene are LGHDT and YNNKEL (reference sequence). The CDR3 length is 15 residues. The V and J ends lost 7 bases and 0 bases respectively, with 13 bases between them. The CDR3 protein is CASTPLGSSYNEQFF. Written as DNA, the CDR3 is TGTGCCAGCACCCCACTAGGCAGCTCCTACAATGAGCAGTTCTTC.

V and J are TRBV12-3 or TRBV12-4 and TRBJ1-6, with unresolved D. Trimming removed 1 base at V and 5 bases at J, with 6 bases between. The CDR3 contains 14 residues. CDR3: CASSLGLDNSPLHF. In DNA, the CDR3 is TGTGCCAGCAGTTTAGGACTGGATAATTCACCCCTCCACTTT.

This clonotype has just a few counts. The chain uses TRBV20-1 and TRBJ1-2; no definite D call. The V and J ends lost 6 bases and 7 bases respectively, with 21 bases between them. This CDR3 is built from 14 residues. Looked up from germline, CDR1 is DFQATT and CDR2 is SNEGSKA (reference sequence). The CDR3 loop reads CSAPEVLGSSGYTF. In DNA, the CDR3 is TGCAGTGCCCCTGAGGTGTTAGGTTCGAGTGGCTACACCTTC.

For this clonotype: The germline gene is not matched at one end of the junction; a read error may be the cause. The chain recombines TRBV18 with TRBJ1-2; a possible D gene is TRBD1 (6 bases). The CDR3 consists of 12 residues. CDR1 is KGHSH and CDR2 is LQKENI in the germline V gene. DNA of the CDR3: TGTGCCAGCTCACCACCATCCGGACAGAGATTCTTC. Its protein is CASSPPSGQRFF.

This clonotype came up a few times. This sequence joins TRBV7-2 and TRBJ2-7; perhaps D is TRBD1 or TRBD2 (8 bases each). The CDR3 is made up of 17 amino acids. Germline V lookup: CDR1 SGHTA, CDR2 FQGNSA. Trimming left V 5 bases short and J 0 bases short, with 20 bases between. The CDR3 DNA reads TGTGCCAGCAGCCCTAGCGGGTGGACAGGGAGCTCCTACGAGCAGTACTTC. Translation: CASSPSGWTGSSYEQYF.

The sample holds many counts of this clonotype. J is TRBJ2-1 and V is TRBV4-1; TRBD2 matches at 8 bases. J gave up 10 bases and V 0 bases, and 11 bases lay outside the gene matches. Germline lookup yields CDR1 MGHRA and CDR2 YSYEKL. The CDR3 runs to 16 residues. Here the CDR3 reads CASSQDHRAGAPEQFF. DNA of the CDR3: TGCGCCAGCAGCCAAGATCACCGAGCGGGAGCCCCCGAGCAGTTCTTC.

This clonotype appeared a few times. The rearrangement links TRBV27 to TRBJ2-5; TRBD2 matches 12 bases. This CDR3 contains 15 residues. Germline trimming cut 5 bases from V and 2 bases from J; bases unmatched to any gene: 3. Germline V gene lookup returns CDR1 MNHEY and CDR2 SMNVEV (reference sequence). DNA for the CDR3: TGTGCCAGCAGTCAACTAGCGGGAGGTCAAGAGACCCAGTACTTC. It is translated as CASSQLAGGQETQYF.